This T cell receptor (beta chain) was obtained from a study of chemoradiotherapy in HPV16-positive cancers. As for the study in general: Functional T-cell assays on a couple of HPV16-positive patients' cells defined candidate HPV-specific clones and common TCR motifs.

The table came from immunoSEQ multiplex PCR; TCRdb's copy has only in-frame clones and leaves some out. The data show approximately 29,000 clones, with approximately 80% seen just once and around 5.5% held by the top ten. This clone was picked up a small number of times. What it recognizes is unknown. The germline CDR1 and CDR2 sequences are SGHTA and FQGNSA. The ends were cut back, 2 bases at V and 3 bases at J, with 7 bases in the middle. There are 13 residues in the CDR3. Repeated repertoire sampling spanned the course of chemoradiotherapy. Study outcomes and limitations: Functional assays defining HPV-specific T cells used only a couple of HPV16-positive patients. In HPV16-positive patients, HPV-responsive T-cell expansion tracked better recurrence-free survival.

Material: blood, obtained from a patient who underwent chemoradiotherapy. The source of this sequence is a human donor with HPV-associated anogenital cancer. V gene TRBV7-2 combines with J gene TRBJ1-2; D gene unclear. The CDR3 DNA is TGTGCCAGCAGCTTATCGACTGACTATGGCTACACCTTC. Translating gives CASSLSTDYGYTF.